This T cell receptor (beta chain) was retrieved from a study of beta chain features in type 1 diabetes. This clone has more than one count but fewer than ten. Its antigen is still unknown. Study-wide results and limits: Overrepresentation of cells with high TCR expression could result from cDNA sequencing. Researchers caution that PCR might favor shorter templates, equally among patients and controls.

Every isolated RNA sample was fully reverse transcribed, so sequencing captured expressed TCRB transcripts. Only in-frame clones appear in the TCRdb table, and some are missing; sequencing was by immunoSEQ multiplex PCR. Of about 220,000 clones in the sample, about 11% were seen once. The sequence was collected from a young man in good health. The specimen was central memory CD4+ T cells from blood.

CDR3 sequence reads: CASSFGPPIYNEQFF. As DNA, the CDR3 is TGTGCCAGCAGCTTCGGACCGCCCATCTACAATGAGCAGTTCTTC. The chain employs TRBV9 and TRBJ2-1, with unresolved D. Germline V gene lookup returns CDR1 SGDLS and CDR2 YYNGEE. CDR3 length equals 15 residues. The V end was cut by 4 bases, the J end by 3 bases, with 14 bases between.